Shown below are 21 T cell receptor beta chains from a single sample sequenced in a study of human T cells and chemical hapten exposure. TCRdb fed the RACE reads into MiXCR, producing one record per CDR3 protein. Seen here are 62,000 or so distinct CDR3 sequences, roughly 11% observed once, and the top ten hold 4.5% to 5.5%. Time point given: pre-sensitization, week 0. Described treatment: therapeutic diphenylcyclopropenone sensitization with weekly scalp DPC. This specimen was whole blood, taken in connection with sensitization to the hapten diphenylcyclopropenone (DPC). The origin of the receptors is a woman aged 45 to 65 with alopecia areata. Some clones in this sample may be carry-over from other donors' samples.

This clonotype was seen repeatedly, ten times or more. V is TRBV7-3 and J is TRBJ2-5, with 7 bases matching TRBD1. Germline trimming cut 4 bases from V and 1 base from J; bases unmatched to any gene: 12. The CDR3 spans 17 residues. Germline V CDR1 and CDR2: SGHTA, FQGTGA. The DNA of the CDR3 is TGTGCCAGCAGCTACCTCCCGGACAGGTACCGCCAAGAGACCCAGTACTTC. Its protein product is CASSYLPDRYRQETQYF. Combining the CDR3 with reference TRBV7-3 and TRBJ2-5 gives the whole variable domain GAGVSQTPSNKVTEKGKYVELRCDPISGHTALYWYRQSLGQGPEFLIYFQGTGAADDSGLPNDRFFAVRPEGSVSTLKIQRTERGDSAVYLCASSYLPDRYRQETQYFGPGTRLLVL.

This clonotype occurred many times. The chain couples TRBV7-3 to TRBJ2-7; D tentatively reads TRBD1 or TRBD2 (5 bases each). The CDR3 runs to 13 residues. Trimming pared 5 bases from V and 6 bases from J, leaving 14 bases between. Germline assignment: CDR1 SGHTA and CDR2 FQGTGA. The CDR3: CASSKIPGTEQYF. The CDR3 nucleotides read TGTGCCAGCAGCAAAATACCGGGGACCGAGCAGTACTTC.

The rearrangement links TRBV29-1 to TRBJ1-2; maybe TRBD1 (6 bases). V was pared by 6 bases and J by 0 bases, with 14 bases between. In germline, CDR1 is SQVTM, CDR2 ANQGSEA. CDR3 size: 14 residues. CDR3 in amino acids: CSVWMRGANYGYTF. The CDR3 DNA reads as TGCAGCGTCTGGATGAGGGGGGCTAACTATGGCTACACCTTC. Complete variable domain (other parts from reference TRBV29-1 and TRBJ1-2): SAVISQKPSRDICQRGTSLTIQCQVDSQVTMMFWYRQQPGQSLTLIATANQGSEATYESGFVIDKFPISRPNLTFSTLTVSNMSPEDSSIYLCSVWMRGANYGYTFGSGTRLTVV.

This clonotype was recorded many times. The chain has TRBV5-1 and TRBJ2-7, with D unresolved. Germline CDR1 reads SGHRS; CDR2 reads YFSETQ. V lost 4 bases to trimming and J lost 2 bases, with 13 bases between them. The CDR3 has 14 residues. CDR3 in DNA: TGCGCCAGCAGCCAAAACACCGGGCCCTACGAGCAGTACTTC. It is translated as CASSQNTGPYEQYF.

The chain joins TRBV11-2 to TRBJ2-3; TRBD1 aligns across 9 bases. Per germline, CDR1 SGHAT and CDR2 FQNNGV. Losses at the gene ends were 0 bases for V and 3 bases for J; bases not matched to a gene: 4. The CDR3 covers 16 residues. CDR3 in amino acids: CASSLDRTGVTDTQYF. The CDR3 DNA reads as TGTGCCAGCAGCTTAGATAGGACAGGGGTTACAGATACGCAGTATTTT.

At least ten counts were recorded for this clonotype. V is TRBV18 and J is TRBJ1-1, with 7 bases identical to TRBD1. CDR3 length: 14 amino acids. Germline trimming cut 0 bases from V and 5 bases from J; bases unmatched to any gene: 3. CDR1 is KGHSH and CDR2 is LQKENI in the germline V gene. DNA for the CDR3: TGTGCCAGCTCACCACCCGACAGGGTAACTGAAGCTTTCTTT. This codes for CASSPPDRVTEAFF.

A few counts support this clonotype. V usage is TRBV30 and J usage is TRBJ1-6; D is unclear. CDR1 GTSNPN and CDR2 SVGIG come from the germline V gene (reference sequence). Trimming shortened V by 0 bases and J by 6 bases, and 9 bases separated the two germline ends. There are 14 residues in the CDR3. In DNA form, the CDR3 reads TGTGCCTGGAGTGTACTACAGTCTAATTCACCCCTCCACTTT. Protein: CAWSVLQSNSPLHF.

This clonotype showed up many times. The chain employs TRBV20-1 and TRBJ1-4; D uncertain. Trimming removed 3 bases at V and 9 bases at J, with 23 bases between. This CDR3 has 16 residues. The germline CDR1 and CDR2 sequences are DFQATT and SNEGSKA (reference sequence). In DNA, the CDR3 is TGCAGTGCTAGCGCCGGAGAAACCCCGCGACGGAAAAAACTGTTTTTT. Encoded protein: CSASAGETPRRKKLFF.

This clonotype has at least ten counts. V usage is TRBV7-2 and J usage is TRBJ1-2; unclear D gene. The CDR3 sequence is 14 residues long. V lost 1 base and J 2 bases, leaving 8 bases between the germline ends. Per the germline V gene, CDR1 is SGHTA and CDR2 is FQGNSA. The CDR3 region is CASSLGSENYGYTF. In DNA form, the CDR3 reads TGTGCCAGCAGCTTAGGGTCAGAGAACTATGGCTACACCTTC.

This clonotype was counted at least ten times. This chain connects TRBV5-1 to TRBJ2-1, with 11 bases lining up with TRBD2. V trimming: 3 bases; J trimming: 7 bases; junction bases outside the gene matches: 3. Germline CDR1 is SGHRS and CDR2 is YFSETQ. This CDR3 contains 14 residues. CDR3 DNA: TGCGCCAGCAGCTCAACTAGCGGGAGAAATGAGCAGTTCTTC. It is translated as CASSSTSGRNEQFF.

This clonotype was seen ten or more times. The V gene is TRBV12-3 or TRBV12-4, the J gene TRBJ2-7, with a tentative D call TRBD2 (7 bases). Trimming stripped 5 bases from V and 3 bases from J, with 17 bases between. The CDR3 runs to 15 residues. Written as DNA, the CDR3 is TGTGCCAGCAGTCCACAGGGAGGGGCGGTCTACGAGCAGTACTTC. It encodes CASSPQGGAVYEQYF.

The chain uses TRBV7-9 and TRBJ2-1; D gene unclear. The CDR3 totals 13 residues. Trimming removed 5 bases at V and 1 base at J, with 6 bases between. Germline V gene data show CDR1 as SEHNR and CDR2 as FQNEAQ (reference sequence). Here the CDR3 reads CASSPRSYNEQFF. CDR3 DNA: TGTGCCAGCAGCCCGAGATCCTACAATGAGCAGTTCTTC.

In this sample, this clonotype turned up a few times. The chain has TRBV10-3 and TRBJ2-2; D gene ambiguous. Germline V gives CDR1 ENHRY, CDR2 SYGVKD. V shed 4 bases and J shed 7 bases, with 16 bases lying between them. This CDR3 contains 15 residues. This CDR3 is CAISGLGPPNGELFF. The CDR3 DNA is TGTGCCATCAGTGGTCTAGGCCCCCCTAACGGGGAGCTGTTTTTT.

This clonotype was seen repeatedly, ten times or more. The gene calls are TRBV25-1 and TRBJ2-1; D possibly corresponds to TRBD2 (7 bases). Germline CDR1 and CDR2: MGHDK and SYGVNS. This CDR3 has 16 residues. Trimming cost V 3 bases and J 7 bases, with 19 bases left between them. CDR3 region: CASSDPRGALLNEQFF. CDR3 sequence (DNA): TGTGCCAGCAGTGATCCCCGGGGGGCGTTGCTTAATGAGCAGTTCTTC. Together with reference TRBV25-1 and TRBJ2-1, the CDR3 gives the full variable domain: EADIYQTPRYLVIGTGKKITLECSQTMGHDKMYWYQQDPGMELHLIHYSYGVNSTEKGDLSSESTVSRIRTEHFPLTLESARPSHTSQYLCASSDPRGALLNEQFFGPGTRLTVL.

The sample holds many counts of this clonotype. This sequence joins TRBV7-2 and TRBJ1-2, with TRBD1 matching over 7 bases. Germline CDR1 SGHTA, CDR2 FQGNSA. This CDR3 has 16 amino acids. V shed 5 bases, J shed 4 bases, and the junction held 13 bases outside the gene matches. The DNA for the CDR3 is TGTGCCAGCAGCCACTTAGTCGTCACAGGGGCCTATGGCTACACCTTC. As protein: CASSHLVVTGAYGYTF.

This clonotype was seen ten or more times. This chain links TRBV5-1 with TRBJ2-7, with D perhaps matching TRBD1 (5 bases). V was pared by 0 bases and J by 6 bases, with 13 bases between. The CDR3 totals 14 residues. Germline V gene sequence: CDR1 SGHRS, CDR2 YFSETQ. The CDR3 reads CASSLVAGSSEQYF. The CDR3 DNA is TGCGCCAGCAGCTTGGTGGCAGGGTCCAGCGAGCAGTACTTC.

The rearrangement links TRBV7-2 to TRBJ1-6; perhaps TRBD1 as D (5 bases). Germline CDR1 and CDR2: SGHTA and FQGNSA. Trimming took off 2 bases at V and 4 bases at J, with 9 bases between the two ends. This CDR3 contains 15 residues. CDR3 in amino acids: CASSLWGQYNSPLHF. The CDR3 DNA follows: TGTGCCAGCAGCTTATGGGGCCAGTATAATTCACCCCTCCACTTT.

The rearrangement links TRBV11-3 to TRBJ2-2; D could derive from TRBD1 or TRBD2 (5 bases each). Germline-derived CDR1 and CDR2 are SGHNT and YENEEA. V was shortened by 1 base and J by 4 bases, with 10 bases between the two germline ends. The CDR3 has 15 amino acids. For the CDR3, the DNA is TGTGCCAGCAGCTTAGTGAGGGGCAGCACCGGGGAGCTGTTTTTT. Protein: CASSLVRGSTGELFF.

This clonotype was recorded many times. The chain employs TRBV27 and TRBJ2-7; 8 positions match TRBD1. The CDR3 has 15 residues. The germline V gene has CDR1 MNHEY and CDR2 SMNVEV (reference sequence). V lost 4 bases, J lost 0 bases, and 5 bases stayed unmatched. The CDR3 DNA is TGTGCCAGCAGTTGGCAGGGGGCCCACTCCTACGAGCAGTACTTC. Protein product: CASSWQGAHSYEQYF.

The rearrangement uses TRBV7-2 and TRBJ1-2; no clear D. The CDR3 covers 15 residues. Trimming left V 1 base short and J 6 bases short, with 15 bases between. CDR1 and CDR2 (germline): SGHTA, FQGNSA. CDR3 sequence (DNA): TGTGCCAGCAGCTTAGACCAGTTCACGCACGATGGCTACACCTTC. Residues: CASSLDQFTHDGYTF.

As regards this clonotype: A read error may explain this, as a much larger clone is one base away. The gene calls are TRBV19 and TRBJ2-4; 7 bases align to TRBD1. This CDR3 region has 15 residues. V lost 5 bases, J lost 6 bases, and 10 bases stayed unmatched. CDR1 is LNHDA and CDR2 is SQIVND in the germline V gene (reference sequence). CDR3 nucleotide sequence: TGTGCCAGTAGTGACTACATAGGGGGCACAAACATTCAGTACTTC. Protein sequence: CASSDYIGGTNIQYF.